The 29 T cell receptor beta chains given below trace back to one sample, sequenced in a study of cytomegalovirus exposure and HLA in healthy donors. The PCR employed 60 Vbeta primers together with 13 Jbeta primers. Produced via immunoSEQ multiplex PCR; TCRdb's table is partial and in-frame only. This sample has under 200,000 clones, with over 65% found just once. The sequenced sample consisted of PBMCs. Every receptor here comes from a woman aged 40-49 years in good health and CMV-seropositive.

V usage is TRBV9 and J usage is TRBJ2-1; 8 bases map to TRBD2. This CDR3 has 17 amino acids. V trimming: 4 bases; J trimming: 5 bases; junction bases outside the gene matches: 14. Germline values: CDR1 SGDLS, CDR2 YYNGEE. The CDR3 loop reads CASSKKRGLGTDNEQFF. The CDR3 DNA reads TGTGCCAGCAGCAAAAAGAGGGGACTAGGGACCGACAATGAGCAGTTCTTC.

This clone occurred a few times. This sequence joins TRBV25-1 and TRBJ1-4; unclear D gene. Deletions cut 2 bases from V and 10 bases from J, with 8 bases between. CDR1 and CDR2 (germline): MGHDK, SYGVNS. The CDR3 covers 12 residues. DNA for the CDR3: TGTGCCAGCAGTGAAATGTTCGGAAAACTGTTTTTT. Translating it yields CASSEMFGKLFF.

The rearrangement links TRBV19 to TRBJ1-6, with D unresolved. Germline lookup yields CDR1 LNHDA and CDR2 SQIVND (reference sequence). Trimming cost V 5 bases and J 7 bases, with 15 bases left between them. This CDR3 contains 15 residues. DNA of the CDR3: TGTGCCAGTAGTTACGACTCACCTCCAAATTCACCCCTCCACTTT. It translates to CASSYDSPPNSPLHF.

The chain combines TRBV19 with TRBJ1-2; tentatively, D is TRBD1 (5 bases). This CDR3 is 14 amino acids long. CDR1 is LNHDA, CDR2 SQIVND, per germline (reference sequence). The germline V and J ends were trimmed by 5 bases and 5 bases, with 15 bases remaining between them. In nucleotides, the CDR3 is TGTGCCAGTAGTTTTTTGGGGCAGTCATATGGCTACACCTTC. It yields the protein CASSFLGQSYGYTF.

The chain couples TRBV7-8 to TRBJ1-3; a possible D gene is TRBD1 (6 bases). Trimming shortened V by 4 bases and J by 3 bases, and 10 bases separated the two germline ends. The CDR3 is made up of 14 amino acids. Germline assignment: CDR1 SGHVS and CDR2 FQNEAQ. CDR3 amino acids: CASSSRDIGNTIYF. In nucleotides, the CDR3 is TGTGCCAGCAGCTCCCGGGACATTGGAAACACCATATATTTT.

The chain combines TRBV10-3 with TRBJ1-2; D is ambiguous. This CDR3 contains 15 residues. The V end was cut by 0 bases, the J end by 3 bases, with 11 bases between. Germline lookup yields CDR1 ENHRY and CDR2 SYGVKD. CDR3 region: CAISESGRYYYGYTF. Here the CDR3 DNA reads TGTGCCATCAGTGAGTCGGGCAGGTACTACTATGGCTACACCTTC.

The chain links TRBV27 to TRBJ2-1; 7 bases fit TRBD1. The CDR3 is 12 amino acids. The germline gives CDR1 MNHEY, CDR2 SMNVEV (reference sequence). V lost 4 bases and J lost 11; bases outside the gene matches: 5. DNA for the CDR3: TGTGCCAGCAGTTCCCAGGGGGAGCAGCAGTTCTTC. Amino acids: CASSSQGEQQFF.

The V and J genes are TRBV10-3 and TRBJ1-1; 8 positions agree with TRBD1. The CDR3 covers 16 residues. Germline CDR1 and CDR2: ENHRY and SYGVKD. J gave up 11 bases and V 2 bases, and 16 bases lay outside the gene matches. The CDR3 region has the DNA TGTGCCATCAGTGAGACCACGACAGGGGCCGACGGACGGGCTTTCTTT. Its protein product is CAISETTTGADGRAFF.

The rearrangement uses TRBV5-4 and TRBJ1-5, with 7 bases identical to TRBD1. CDR3 length: 18 residues. Germline trimming cut 2 bases from V and 0 bases from J; bases unmatched to any gene: 11. The germline V gene encodes CDR1 SGHNT and CDR2 YYREEE (reference sequence). The CDR3 loop reads CASSFYRTDRDSNQPQHF. In nucleotides, the CDR3 is TGTGCCAGCAGCTTCTACCGCACCGACAGGGATAGCAATCAGCCCCAGCATTTT.

This chain connects TRBV27 to TRBJ1-4; no clear D. The germline gives CDR1 MNHEY, CDR2 SMNVEV (reference sequence). With 7 bases removed from V and 8 bases from J, the gap between germline ends came to 11 bases. CDR3 length: 12 residues. The CDR3 DNA sequence: TGTGCCAGCACGGGAAAAGGGGAAAAACTGTTTTTT. It specifies CASTGKGEKLFF. Full variable domain (rest looked up from reference TRBV27 and TRBJ1-4): EAQVTQNPRYLITVTGKKLTVTCSQNMNHEYMSWYRQDPGLGLRQIYYSMNVEVTDKGDVPEGYKVSRKEKRNFPLILESPSPNQTSLYFCASTGKGEKLFFGSGTQLSVL.

This clone was seen more than once but under ten times. The junction shows a germline mismatch at one end, possibly a read error. The rearrangement joins TRBV7-2 to TRBJ1-5; perhaps TRBD1 as D (5 bases). This CDR3 region has 13 residues. The germline gives CDR1 SGHTA, CDR2 FQGNSA. CDR3 residues: CASSFLQDQPQNF. Written as DNA, the CDR3 is TGTGCCAGCAGCTTTTTACAGGATCAGCCCCAGAATTTT.

In this sample, this clone turned up a few times. One end of the junction does not line up with germline, which may come from a read error. V is TRBV5-1 and J is TRBJ1-2, with 7 bases matching TRBD1. The CDR3 is 13 residues long. Germline assignment: CDR1 SGHRS and CDR2 YFSETQ. DNA for the CDR3: TGCGCCAGCAGCCGGGACAGCAACTATGGCTACCCCTTC. Its protein product is CASSRDSNYGYPF. Together with reference TRBV5-1 and TRBJ1-2, the CDR3 gives the full variable domain: KAGVTQTPRYLIKTRGQQVTLSCSPISGHRSVSWYQQTPGQGLQFLFEYFSETQRNKGNFPGRFSGRQFSNSRSEMNVSTLELGDSALYLCASSRDSNYGYPFGSGTRLTVV.

This sequence joins TRBV4-1 and TRBJ2-7, with TRBD2 matching over 13 bases. The junction had 9 bases not matched to a gene; V was cut back by 1 base and J by 9 bases. The CDR3 has 16 amino acids. Per germline, CDR1 MGHRA and CDR2 YSYEKL. CDR3 loop: CASSQGAGTSGEVQYF. In DNA, the CDR3 is TGCGCCAGCAGCCAAGGGGCCGGGACTAGCGGGGAAGTGCAGTACTTC.

The gene calls are TRBV20-1 and TRBJ1-6, with a weak D call TRBD1 (5 bases). The V end lost 4 bases, the J end lost 14 bases, and 12 bases lay between the germline ends. This CDR3 spans 11 amino acids. Looked up from germline, CDR1 is DFQATT and CDR2 is SNEGSKA (reference sequence). CDR3 bases: TGCAGTGCTACTTCGGGGGAGTCCCTCCACTTT. Encoded protein: CSATSGESLHF.

This clone has only a few counts. V usage is TRBV4-3 and J usage is TRBJ2-2, with 8 bases fitting TRBD2. In germline, CDR1 is LGHNA, CDR2 YSLEER. V lost 4 bases to trimming and J lost 5 bases; unmatched junction nucleotides: 3. This CDR3 is built from 14 residues. Written as DNA, the CDR3 is TGCGCCAGCAGCCGGGGCGGGGGGACCGGGGAGCTGTTTTTT. This translates into CASSRGGGTGELFF.

This chain uses TRBV4-3 with TRBJ2-1; the match to TRBD2 covers 8 bases. Germline trimming cut 1 base from V and 5 bases from J; bases unmatched to any gene: 4. This CDR3 spans 15 amino acids. The germline V gene encodes CDR1 LGHNA and CDR2 YSLEER. In nucleotides, the CDR3 is TGCGCCAGCAGCCAAGTTGGGACTAGGAACAATGAGCAGTTCTTC. Its protein is CASSQVGTRNNEQFF.

This clone was counted a few times. V is TRBV4-1 and J is TRBJ2-3; 9 bases agree with TRBD2. The CDR3 runs to 18 residues. V trimming: 1 base; J trimming: 6 bases; junction bases outside the gene matches: 14. In germline, CDR1 is MGHRA, CDR2 YSYEKL. The DNA for the CDR3 is TGCGCCAGCAGCCAAGCTAGCGGGACCTGGACCCCCCGGGATACGCAGTATTTT. Translation: CASSQASGTWTPRDTQYF.

The chain uses TRBV21-1 and TRBJ1-2. TRBV21-1 is deemed a pseudogene. CDR3 length equals 14 residues. The CDR3 nucleotides are TGTGCCAGCAGCATTAGGCGGCGAAACTATGGCTACACCTTC. Residues: CASSIRRRNYGYTF.

The chain recombines TRBV6-5 with TRBJ1-5; the D gene is possibly TRBD1 (5 bases). Germline V CDR1 and CDR2: MNHEY, SVGAGI. V lost 6 bases and J 3 bases, leaving 12 bases between the germline ends. The CDR3 sequence is 14 residues long. The CDR3 nucleotides are TGTGCCAGCAGCCTCGACAGAAACAATCAGCCCCAGCATTTT. It translates to CASSLDRNNQPQHF.

This clone was seen a handful of times. This rearrangement joins TRBV10-3 to TRBJ1-1, with 9 bases fitting TRBD1. Germline CDR1 reads ENHRY; CDR2 reads SYGVKD. The CDR3 loop spans 18 amino acids. The junction had 24 bases not matched to a gene; V was cut back by 10 bases and J by 6 bases. The CDR3 protein is CATGSSTGTGFSNSEAFF. The CDR3 DNA is TGTGCCACGGGGTCTTCTACCGGGACAGGGTTTTCTAACTCTGAAGCTTTCTTT.

The V and J genes are TRBV7-3 and TRBJ1-6; 7 bases map to TRBD1. J was trimmed by 6 bases and V by 6 bases; bases with no gene match: 8. The CDR3 is 15 amino acids. Germline-derived CDR1 and CDR2 are SGHTA and FQGTGA. The CDR3 DNA sequence: TGTGCCAGCAGTCCCTCGGGACAGCCTAATTCACCCCTCCACTTT. Translated: CASSPSGQPNSPLHF.

CDR3 residues: CASRPTGQGSMGQFF. CDR3 DNA: TGTGCCAGCAGGCCTACGGGACAGGGGTCTATGGGGCAGTTCTTC. The chain carries TRBV28 and TRBJ2-1, with TRBD1 matching over 10 bases. The V and J ends lost 6 bases and 12 bases, in that order; junction bases with no gene match: 14. Looked up from germline, CDR1 is MDHEN and CDR2 is SYDVKM. The CDR3 sequence is 15 residues long.

The V call is TRBV4-3, the J call TRBJ1-1, with D possibly matching TRBD1 (5 bases). Germline V gene lookup returns CDR1 LGHNA and CDR2 YSLEER. The ends were cut back, 0 bases at V and 11 bases at J, with 13 bases in the middle. The CDR3 covers 13 residues. CDR3 loop: CASSQETGTPAFF. Written as DNA, the CDR3 is TGCGCCAGCAGCCAAGAAACCGGGACTCCGGCTTTCTTT.

This clone was detected a few times. The chain carries TRBV4-1 and TRBJ2-1, with TRBD2 identical over 11 bases. Trimming removed 3 bases from V and 10 bases from J; junction bases left unmatched: 8. There are 15 residues in the CDR3. Germline V gene sequence: CDR1 MGHRA, CDR2 YSYEKL. CDR3: CASSHTSGGPNEQFF. In nucleotides, the CDR3 is TGCGCCAGCAGCCACACTAGCGGGGGCCCAAACGAGCAGTTCTTC.

The chain links TRBV5-8 to TRBJ1-5; no firm D call. The ends were cut back, 1 base at V and 3 bases at J, with 11 bases in the middle. CDR3 length: 15 residues. Germline loops: CDR1 SGHTS, CDR2 YDEGEE. The CDR3 loop is CASSLSTTSNQPQHF. The CDR3 DNA follows: TGTGCCAGCAGCTTGAGTACAACCTCCAATCAGCCCCAGCATTTT.

The V gene is TRBV4-2, the J gene TRBJ2-1; 12 bases are shared with TRBD2. Germline V gene data show CDR1 as LGHNA and CDR2 as YNFKEQ. This CDR3 comprises 20 residues. Trimming removed 2 bases from V and 5 bases from J; junction bases left unmatched: 16. CDR3 sequence reads: CASSQYLLAGGRTANNEQFF. The CDR3 DNA is TGTGCCAGCAGCCAATACCTACTAGCGGGGGGACGTACAGCCAACAATGAGCAGTTCTTC.

There are a few counts of this clone. J is TRBJ2-6 and V is TRBV28, with D perhaps matching TRBD1 (6 bases). Per the germline V gene, CDR1 is MDHEN and CDR2 is SYDVKM. The CDR3 extends over 17 amino acids. The ends were cut back, 8 bases at V and 4 bases at J, with 21 bases in the middle. The CDR3 sequence: CASFPASGVGGANVLTF. CDR3 DNA: TGTGCCAGCTTCCCCGCGTCAGGGGTGGGGGGGGCCAACGTCCTGACTTTC.

V is TRBV27 and J is TRBJ1-5; tentative D call: TRBD1 (5 bases). CDR3 length: 13 residues. Germline CDR1 reads MNHEY; CDR2 reads SMNVEV (reference sequence). V lost 3 bases and J lost 4, with 7 bases in between. CDR3: CASSFDRNQPQHF. DNA for the CDR3: TGTGCCAGCAGTTTTGACAGAAATCAGCCCCAGCATTTT.

The chain carries TRBV11-2 and TRBJ1-2; possibly TRBD1 for D (6 bases). CDR1 is SGHAT, CDR2 FQNNGV, per germline. The CDR3 spans 15 residues. V was shortened by 0 bases and J by 5 bases, with 13 bases between the two germline ends. Here the CDR3 DNA reads TGTGCCAGCAGCTTAGAACACGGACAGATGTATGGCTACACCTTC. Protein sequence: CASSLEHGQMYGYTF.